These 13 T cell receptor beta chains were all obtained from the same sample, sequenced in a study of blood T cells in healthy people across ages. Through a sample-barcoded 5' primer and a J-beta primer mix, a second PCR was run for about 6 to 12 cycles. Each CDR3 protein gets one entry after TCRdb re-called the 5' RACE reads with MiXCR. This sample has around 870,000 distinct CDR3 sequences; 29% occur once, and the top ten carry roughly a sixth. Sample: blood. Source of these receptors: an elderly woman in good health.

The gene calls are TRBV20-1 and TRBJ2-1, with 8 nucleotides matching TRBD2. V shed 0 bases and J 8 bases; nucleotides not matched to a gene: 12. Germline loops: CDR1 DFQATT, CDR2 SNEGSKA (reference sequence). CDR3 length: 16 residues. In DNA, the CDR3 is TGCAGTGCTAGAGACCTACTAGCGGTCCTTCTTGATGAGCAGTTCTTC. Translated, it gives CSARDLLAVLLDEQFF.

The rearrangement links TRBV3-1 to TRBJ2-1, with TRBD2 identical over 8 bases. V was clipped by 5 bases and J by 3 bases; unmatched bases: 21. Germline values: CDR1 LGHDT, CDR2 YNNKEL (reference sequence). This CDR3 has 20 amino acids. The CDR3 DNA sequence: TGTGCCAGCAGCATAACCGGACTGGCGGGAGGCCCCATCATCTACAATGAGCAGTTCTTC. Residues: CASSITGLAGGPIIYNEQFF.

J is TRBJ1-2 and V is TRBV6-2 or TRBV6-3, with D possibly matching TRBD1 (6 bases). The CDR3 covers 13 residues. CDR1 and CDR2 (germline): MNHEY, SVGEGT. V lost 7 bases and J lost 8, with 17 bases in between. The CDR3 is CASKKDSTGGYTF. CDR3 coding DNA: TGTGCCAGCAAAAAGGACTCTACAGGGGGCTACACCTTC.

The chain recombines TRBV3-1 with TRBJ1-1; D not certain. The CDR3 has 13 amino acids. V gave up 8 bases and J gave up 2 bases, with 12 bases separating them. CDR1 and CDR2 from the germline V gene are LGHDT and YNNKEL (reference sequence). CDR3 in amino acids: CASSQTSNTEAFF. The CDR3 coding sequence is TGTGCCAGCTCACAGACGAGTAACACTGAAGCTTTCTTT.

This clonotype was seen repeatedly, ten times or more. The chain employs TRBV7-9 and TRBJ1-2; no reliable D call. V shed 8 bases and J shed 3 bases, with 16 bases lying between them. CDR1 and CDR2 from the germline V gene are SEHNR and FQNEAQ (reference sequence). The CDR3 is made up of 14 amino acids. The CDR3 region has the DNA TGTGCCAGCTCAGGCGGGAAGGACTACTATGGCTACACCTTC. This encodes CASSGGKDYYGYTF.

This clonotype showed up just a few times. One base away lies a much larger clone, so this may be a sequencing read error. This chain uses TRBV29-1 with TRBJ1-2; maybe TRBD1 (5 bases). The length of the CDR3 is 14 residues. CDR1 is SQVTM, CDR2 ANQGSEA, per germline. CDR3 DNA sequence: TGCAGCGTTGAGCGGGACTCCTGGGACTATGGCTACATCTTC. Amino acid sequence: CSVERDSWDYGYIF.

This clonotype showed up just a few times. The CDR3 sequence: CASSQLRSSDSPLHF. CDR3 coding DNA: TGTGCCAGCAGCCAACTCCGGTCTTCTGATTCACCCCTCCACTTT. The chain couples TRBV3-1 to TRBJ1-6; D remains unclear. Germline V gene sequence: CDR1 LGHDT, CDR2 YNNKEL (reference sequence). Trimming removed 2 bases at V and 8 bases at J, with 13 bases between. The CDR3 contains 15 residues.

J is TRBJ1-1 and V is TRBV18; 9 bases are shared with TRBD1. The CDR3 spans 16 residues. The trim removed 6 bases at V and 0 bases at J, leaving 8 bases unmatched. Germline CDR1 reads KGHSH; CDR2 reads LQKENI. CDR3 residues: CASSPGQGNMNTEAFF. The CDR3 bases are TGTGCCAGCTCCCCCGGACAGGGGAACATGAACACTGAAGCTTTCTTT.

The table lists this clonotype with a count of one. In DNA form, the CDR3 reads TGTGCCAGCAGGGGGGGGACAGGGTTCGGCAATCAGCCCCAGCATTTT. It is translated as CASRGGTGFGNQPQHF. The chain joins TRBV2 to TRBJ1-5, with 9 bases aligning to TRBD1. The CDR3 consists of 16 residues. J lost 2 bases, V lost 6 bases, and 8 bases had no gene match. From germline, CDR1 is SNHLY and CDR2 FYNNEI.

On this clonotype itself: A much larger clone differs from this one at a single base, so this may be a read error. The rearrangement joins TRBV14 to TRBJ2-1; tentatively, D is TRBD2 (6 bases). The J call could be wrong; TRBJ2-7 is a better fit for the DNA end. The CDR3 extends over 16 amino acids. The germline V gene has CDR1 SGHDN and CDR2 FVKESK. Here the CDR3 DNA reads TGTGCCAGCAGCCAAGATGGGGGGTCCTCCTACAATGAGCAGTACTTC. Translated: CASSQDGGSSYNEQYF.

This clonotype was picked up a small number of times. The V and J genes are TRBV12-3 or TRBV12-4 and TRBJ1-2; D perhaps matches TRBD1 (6 bases). The length of the CDR3 is 16 residues. Trimming cost V 6 bases and J 0 bases, with 17 bases left between them. The CDR3 DNA follows: TGTGCCAGCAGGCCGGACAGCGGACAAGCTAACTATGGCTACACCTTC. Its translation is CASRPDSGQANYGYTF.

The V and J genes are TRBV5-1 and TRBJ1-5, with D perhaps matching TRBD1 (6 bases). The CDR3 covers 14 residues. V was clipped by 0 bases and J by 5 bases, with 9 bases between them. The germline gives CDR1 SGHRS, CDR2 YFSETQ. The CDR3 region has the DNA TGCGCCAGCAGCTTGGGAGGGGGTGATCAGCCCCAGCATTTT. As protein: CASSLGGGDQPQHF.

This clonotype was observed a few times. CDR3 sequence reads: CASSFRAGTPYEQYF. The CDR3 nucleotides read TGTGCCAGCAGCTTTCGGGCAGGGACTCCCTACGAGCAGTACTTC. The chain links TRBV7-3 to TRBJ2-7; TRBD2 might be the D (6 bases). V lost 3 bases to trimming and J lost 2 bases, with 14 bases between them. The CDR3 runs to 15 residues. CDR1 is SGHTA and CDR2 is FQGTGA in the germline V gene.